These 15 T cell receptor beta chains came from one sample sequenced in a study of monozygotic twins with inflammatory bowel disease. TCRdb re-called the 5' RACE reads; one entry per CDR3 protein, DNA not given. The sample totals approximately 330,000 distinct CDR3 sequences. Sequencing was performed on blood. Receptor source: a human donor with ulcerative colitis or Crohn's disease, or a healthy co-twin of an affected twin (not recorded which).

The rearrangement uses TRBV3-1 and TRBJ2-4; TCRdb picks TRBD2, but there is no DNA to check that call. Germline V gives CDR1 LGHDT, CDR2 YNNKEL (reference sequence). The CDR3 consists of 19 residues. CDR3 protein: CASSRVLGESSGNKNIQYF.

CDR3 region: CASSLGAGTNQPQHF. This chain uses TRBV7-9 with TRBJ1-5. The germline CDR1 and CDR2 sequences are SEHNR and FQNEAQ (reference sequence). The CDR3 is 15 amino acids.

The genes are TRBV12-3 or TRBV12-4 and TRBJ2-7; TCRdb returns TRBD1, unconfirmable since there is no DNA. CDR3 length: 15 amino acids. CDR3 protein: CASRTGTGEAHEQYF.

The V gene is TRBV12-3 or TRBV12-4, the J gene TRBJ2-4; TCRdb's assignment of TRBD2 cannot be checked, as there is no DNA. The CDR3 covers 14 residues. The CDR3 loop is CASSFEREGNMQYF.

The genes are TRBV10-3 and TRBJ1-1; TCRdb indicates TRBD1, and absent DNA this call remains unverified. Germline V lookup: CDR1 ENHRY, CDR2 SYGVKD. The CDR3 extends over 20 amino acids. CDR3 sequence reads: CAISEGNRGRLGWKDTEAFF.

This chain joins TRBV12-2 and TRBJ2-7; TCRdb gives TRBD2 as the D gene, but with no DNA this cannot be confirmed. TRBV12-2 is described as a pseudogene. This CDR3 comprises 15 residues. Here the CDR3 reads CASRLPDGSEGEQYF.

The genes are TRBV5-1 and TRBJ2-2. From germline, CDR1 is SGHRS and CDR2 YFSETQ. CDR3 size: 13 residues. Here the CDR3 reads CASIQENTGELFF.

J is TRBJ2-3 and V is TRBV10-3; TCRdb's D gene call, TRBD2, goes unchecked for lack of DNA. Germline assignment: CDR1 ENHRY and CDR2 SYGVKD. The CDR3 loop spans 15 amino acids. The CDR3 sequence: CAMGGTSVSTDTQYF.

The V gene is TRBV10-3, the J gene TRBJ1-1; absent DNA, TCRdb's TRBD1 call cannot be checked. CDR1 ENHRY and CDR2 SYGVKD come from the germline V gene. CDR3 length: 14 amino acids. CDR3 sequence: CAISERGRNTEAFF.

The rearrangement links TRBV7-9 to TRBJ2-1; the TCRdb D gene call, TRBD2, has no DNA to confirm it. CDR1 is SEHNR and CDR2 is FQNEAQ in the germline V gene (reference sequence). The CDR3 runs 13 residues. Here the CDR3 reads CASNEGVNNEQFF.

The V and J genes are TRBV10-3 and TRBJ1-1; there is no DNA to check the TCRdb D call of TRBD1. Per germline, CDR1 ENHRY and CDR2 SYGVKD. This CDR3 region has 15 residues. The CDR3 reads CAISGQGPINTEAFF.

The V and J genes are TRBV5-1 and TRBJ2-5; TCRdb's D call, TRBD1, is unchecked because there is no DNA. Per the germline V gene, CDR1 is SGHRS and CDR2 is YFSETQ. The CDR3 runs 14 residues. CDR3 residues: CASSPLQGQETQYF.

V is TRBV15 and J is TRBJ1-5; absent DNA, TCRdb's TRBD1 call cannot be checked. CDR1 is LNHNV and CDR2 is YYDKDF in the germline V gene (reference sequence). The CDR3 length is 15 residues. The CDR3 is CATSSSGTGDQPQHF.

The CDR3 here is CASSLEGVTPTYEQYF. This chain connects TRBV7-2 to TRBJ2-7; with no DNA, the TCRdb D assignment of TRBD1 cannot be verified. The germline V gene has CDR1 SGHTA and CDR2 FQGNSA. The CDR3 is made up of 16 amino acids. Based on the CDR3 plus reference TRBV7-2 and TRBJ2-7, the full variable domain is GAGVSQSPSNKVTEKGKDVELRCDPISGHTALYWYRQSLGQGLEFLIYFQGNSAPDKSGLPSDRFSAERTGGSVSTLTIQRTQQEDSAVYLCASSLEGVTPTYEQYFGPGTRLTVT.

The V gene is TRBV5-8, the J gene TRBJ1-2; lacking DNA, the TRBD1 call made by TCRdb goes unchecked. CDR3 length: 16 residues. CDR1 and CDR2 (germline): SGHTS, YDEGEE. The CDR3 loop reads CASSFMGQGPVYGYTF.